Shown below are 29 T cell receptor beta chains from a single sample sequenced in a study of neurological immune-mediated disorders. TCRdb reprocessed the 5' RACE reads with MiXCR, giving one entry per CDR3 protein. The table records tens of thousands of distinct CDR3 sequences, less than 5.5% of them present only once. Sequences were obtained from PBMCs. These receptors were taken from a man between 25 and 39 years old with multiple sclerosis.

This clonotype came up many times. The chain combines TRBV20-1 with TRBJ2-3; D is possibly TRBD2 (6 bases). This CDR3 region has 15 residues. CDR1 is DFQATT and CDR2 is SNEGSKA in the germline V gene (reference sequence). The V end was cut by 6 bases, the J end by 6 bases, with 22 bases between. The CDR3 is CSAPAFGGSSDTQYF. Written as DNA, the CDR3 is TGCAGTGCCCCTGCGTTTGGGGGGAGTTCGGATACGCAGTATTTT.

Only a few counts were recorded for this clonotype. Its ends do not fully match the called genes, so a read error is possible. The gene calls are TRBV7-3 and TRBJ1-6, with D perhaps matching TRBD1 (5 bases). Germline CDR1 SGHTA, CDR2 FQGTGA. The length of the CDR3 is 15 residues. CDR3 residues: CASSSTGLMNSPLNF. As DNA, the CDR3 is TGTGCCAGCAGCTCAACGGGACTCATGAATTCACCCCTCAACTTT.

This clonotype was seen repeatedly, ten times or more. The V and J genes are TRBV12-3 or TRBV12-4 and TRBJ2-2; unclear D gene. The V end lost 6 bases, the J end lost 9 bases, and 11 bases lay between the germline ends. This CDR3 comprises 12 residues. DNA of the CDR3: TGTGCCAGCAGCCAAAAGGGCCGGGAGCTGTTTTTT. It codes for CASSQKGRELFF.

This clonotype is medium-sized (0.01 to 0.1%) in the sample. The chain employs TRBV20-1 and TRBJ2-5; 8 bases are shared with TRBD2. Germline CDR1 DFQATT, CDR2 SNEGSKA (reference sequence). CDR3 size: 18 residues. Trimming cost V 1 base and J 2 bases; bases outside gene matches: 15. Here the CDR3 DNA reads TGCAGTGCTAGAGCCCTGCGGGCGGGGGGTCCGACGCAAGAGACCCAGTACTTC. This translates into CSARALRAGGPTQETQYF.

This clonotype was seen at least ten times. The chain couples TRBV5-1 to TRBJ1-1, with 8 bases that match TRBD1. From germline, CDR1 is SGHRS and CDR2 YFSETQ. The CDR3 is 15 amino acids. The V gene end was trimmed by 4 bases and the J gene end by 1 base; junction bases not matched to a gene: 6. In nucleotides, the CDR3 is TGCGCCAGCAGCCCTGGACAGGGCTGGAACACTGAAGCTTTCTTT. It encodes CASSPGQGWNTEAFF.

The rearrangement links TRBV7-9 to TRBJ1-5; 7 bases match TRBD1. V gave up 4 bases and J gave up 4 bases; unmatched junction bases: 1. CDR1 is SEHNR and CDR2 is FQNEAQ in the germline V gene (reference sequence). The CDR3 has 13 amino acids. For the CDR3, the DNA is TGTGCCAGCAGCTCGACAGGGAATCAGCCCCAGCATTTT. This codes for CASSSTGNQPQHF.

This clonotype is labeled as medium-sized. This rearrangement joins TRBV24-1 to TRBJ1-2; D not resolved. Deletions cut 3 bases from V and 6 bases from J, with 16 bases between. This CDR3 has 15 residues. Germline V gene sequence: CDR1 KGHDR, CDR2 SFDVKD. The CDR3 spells CATSDKTLPGDGYTF. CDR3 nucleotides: TGTGCCACCAGTGATAAGACACTGCCGGGCGATGGCTACACCTTC.

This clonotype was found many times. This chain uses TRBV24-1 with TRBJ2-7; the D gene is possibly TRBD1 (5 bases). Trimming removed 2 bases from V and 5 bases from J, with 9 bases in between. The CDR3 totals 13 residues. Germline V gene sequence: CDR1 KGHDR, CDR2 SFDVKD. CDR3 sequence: CATSDSGQDEQYF. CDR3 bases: TGTGCCACCAGTGATTCCGGACAAGACGAGCAGTACTTC.

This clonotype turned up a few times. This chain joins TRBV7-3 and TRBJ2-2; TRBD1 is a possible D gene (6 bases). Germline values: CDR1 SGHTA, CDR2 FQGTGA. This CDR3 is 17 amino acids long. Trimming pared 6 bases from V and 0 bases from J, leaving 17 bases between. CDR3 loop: CASRETQGQSNTGELFF. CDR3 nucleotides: TGTGCCAGCAGAGAAACCCAGGGGCAGTCGAACACCGGGGAGCTGTTTTTT.

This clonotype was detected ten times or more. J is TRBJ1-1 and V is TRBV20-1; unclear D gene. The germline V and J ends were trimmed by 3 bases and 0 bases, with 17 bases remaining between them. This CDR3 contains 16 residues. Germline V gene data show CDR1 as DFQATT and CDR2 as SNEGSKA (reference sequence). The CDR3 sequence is CSASQFGPDLNTEAFF. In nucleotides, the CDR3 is TGCAGTGCTAGTCAGTTCGGCCCCGACTTGAACACTGAAGCTTTCTTT.

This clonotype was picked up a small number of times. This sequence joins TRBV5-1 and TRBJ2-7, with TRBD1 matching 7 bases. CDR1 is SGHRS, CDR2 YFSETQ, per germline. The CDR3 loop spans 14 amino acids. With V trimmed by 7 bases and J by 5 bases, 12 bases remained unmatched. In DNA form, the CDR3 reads TGCGCCAGCGCCCTGGGGACAGACAGCAACGAGCAGTACTTC. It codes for CASALGTDSNEQYF.

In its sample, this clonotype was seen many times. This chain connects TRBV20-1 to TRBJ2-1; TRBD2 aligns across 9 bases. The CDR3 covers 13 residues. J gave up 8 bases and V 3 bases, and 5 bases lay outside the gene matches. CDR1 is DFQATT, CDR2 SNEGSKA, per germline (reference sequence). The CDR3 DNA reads TGCAGTGCTAGCATTAGCGGGGGAGATGAGCAGTTCTTC. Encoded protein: CSASISGGDEQFF.

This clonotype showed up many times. CDR3 region: CASRLGLAGFTDTQYF. The CDR3 nucleotides are TGCGCCAGCAGACTGGGACTAGCGGGATTCACAGATACGCAGTATTTT. The chain links TRBV5-1 to TRBJ2-3, with 13 bases fitting TRBD2. The germline V gene encodes CDR1 SGHRS and CDR2 YFSETQ. The CDR3 covers 16 residues. V trimming: 5 bases; J trimming: 2 bases; junction bases outside the gene matches: 5.

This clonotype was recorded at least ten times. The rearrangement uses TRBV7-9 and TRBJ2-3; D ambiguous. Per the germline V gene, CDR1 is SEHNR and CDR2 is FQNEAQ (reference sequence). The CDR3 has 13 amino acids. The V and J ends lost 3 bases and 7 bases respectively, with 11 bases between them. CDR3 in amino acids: CASSLASPYTQYF. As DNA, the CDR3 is TGTGCCAGCAGCTTGGCCTCACCTTATACGCAGTATTTT.

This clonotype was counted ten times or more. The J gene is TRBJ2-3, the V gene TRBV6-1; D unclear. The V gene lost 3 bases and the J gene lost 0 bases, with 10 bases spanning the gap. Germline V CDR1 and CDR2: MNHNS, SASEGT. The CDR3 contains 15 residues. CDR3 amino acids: CASSEVDGSTDTQYF. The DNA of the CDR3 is TGTGCCAGCAGTGAGGTGGACGGTAGCACAGATACGCAGTATTTT.

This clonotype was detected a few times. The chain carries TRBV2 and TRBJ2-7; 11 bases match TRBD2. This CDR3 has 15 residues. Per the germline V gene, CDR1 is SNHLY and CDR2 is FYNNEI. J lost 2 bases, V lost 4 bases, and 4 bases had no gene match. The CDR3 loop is CASSGTSGGPYEQYF. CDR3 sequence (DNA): TGTGCCAGCAGTGGAACTAGCGGGGGCCCCTACGAGCAGTACTTC. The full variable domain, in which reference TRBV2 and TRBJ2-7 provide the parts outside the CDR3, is EPEVTQTPSHQVTQMGQEVILRCVPISNHLYFYWYRQILGQKVEFLVSFYNNEISEKSEIFDDQFSVERPDGSNFTLKIRSTKLEDSAMYFCASSGTSGGPYEQYFGPGTRLTVT.

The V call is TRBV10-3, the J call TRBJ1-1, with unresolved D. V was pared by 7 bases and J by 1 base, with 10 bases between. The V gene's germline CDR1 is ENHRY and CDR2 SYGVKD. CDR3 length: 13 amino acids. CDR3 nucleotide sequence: TGTGCCATCAAGACCGAAGGGAACACTGAAGCTTTCTTT. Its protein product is CAIKTEGNTEAFF.

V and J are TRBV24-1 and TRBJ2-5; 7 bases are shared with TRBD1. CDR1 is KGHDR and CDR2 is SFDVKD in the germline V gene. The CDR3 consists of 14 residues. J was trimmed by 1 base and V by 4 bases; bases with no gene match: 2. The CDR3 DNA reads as TGTGCCACCAGTGAGGGGACAGCCCAAGAGACCCAGTACTTC. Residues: CATSEGTAQETQYF.

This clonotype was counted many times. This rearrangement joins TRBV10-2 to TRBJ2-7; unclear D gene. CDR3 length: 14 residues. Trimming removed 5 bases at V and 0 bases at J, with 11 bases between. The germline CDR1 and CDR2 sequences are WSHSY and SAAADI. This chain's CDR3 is CASSPSFSSYEQYF. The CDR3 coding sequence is TGCGCCAGCAGTCCCTCGTTCAGCTCCTACGAGCAGTACTTC.

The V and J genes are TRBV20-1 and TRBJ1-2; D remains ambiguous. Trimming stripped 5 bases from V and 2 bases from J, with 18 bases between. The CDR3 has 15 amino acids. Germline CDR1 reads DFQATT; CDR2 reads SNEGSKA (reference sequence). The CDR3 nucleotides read TGCAGTGCTCTTTCCGGGCCTTATGGCAACTATGGCTACACCTTC. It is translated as CSALSGPYGNYGYTF.

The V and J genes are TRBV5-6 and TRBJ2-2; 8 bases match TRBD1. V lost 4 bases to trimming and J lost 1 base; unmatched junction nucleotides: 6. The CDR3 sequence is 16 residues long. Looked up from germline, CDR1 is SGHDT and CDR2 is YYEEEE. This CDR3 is CASSPRTGLNTGELFF. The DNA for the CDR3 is TGTGCCAGCAGCCCAAGGACAGGGTTGAACACCGGGGAGCTGTTTTTT.

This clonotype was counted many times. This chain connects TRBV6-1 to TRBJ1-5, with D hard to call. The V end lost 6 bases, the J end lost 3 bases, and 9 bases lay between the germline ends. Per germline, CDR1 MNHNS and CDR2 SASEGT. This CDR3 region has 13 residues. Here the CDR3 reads CASRTGNNQPQHF. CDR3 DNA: TGTGCCAGCAGGACCGGGAACAATCAGCCCCAGCATTTT.

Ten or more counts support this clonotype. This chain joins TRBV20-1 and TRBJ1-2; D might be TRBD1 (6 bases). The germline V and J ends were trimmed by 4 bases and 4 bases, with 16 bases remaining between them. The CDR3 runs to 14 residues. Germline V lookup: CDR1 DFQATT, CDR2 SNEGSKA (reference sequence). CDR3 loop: CSATLQGPSYGYTF. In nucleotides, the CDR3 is TGCAGTGCTACCCTACAGGGACCGAGCTATGGCTACACCTTC.

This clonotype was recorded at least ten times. Here the CDR3 reads CASSPRMLVGEAFF. Written as DNA, the CDR3 is TGTGCCAGCAGCCCCAGGATGCTCGTGGGTGAAGCTTTCTTT. This rearrangement joins TRBV5-5 to TRBJ1-1; D gene uncertain. V lost 4 bases and J lost 7, with 17 bases in between. There are 14 residues in the CDR3. In germline, CDR1 is SGHKS, CDR2 YYEKEE (reference sequence). Together with reference TRBV5-5 and TRBJ1-1, the CDR3 gives the full variable domain: DAGVTQSPTHLIKTRGQQVTLRCSPISGHKSVSWYQQVLGQGPQFIFQYYEKEERGRGNFPDRFSARQFPNYSSELNVNALLLGDSALYLCASSPRMLVGEAFFGQGTRLTVV.

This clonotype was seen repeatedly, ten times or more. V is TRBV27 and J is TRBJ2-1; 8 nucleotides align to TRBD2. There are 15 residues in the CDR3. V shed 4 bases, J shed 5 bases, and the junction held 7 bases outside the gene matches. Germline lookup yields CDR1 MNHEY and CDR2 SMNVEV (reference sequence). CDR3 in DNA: TGTGCCAGCAGTTCCCCACTAGCGGTGAACAATGAGCAGTTCTTC. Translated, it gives CASSSPLAVNNEQFF.

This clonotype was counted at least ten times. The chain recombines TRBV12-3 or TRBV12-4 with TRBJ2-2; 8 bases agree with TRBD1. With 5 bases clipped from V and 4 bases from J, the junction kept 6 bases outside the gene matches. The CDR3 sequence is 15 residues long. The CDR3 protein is CASSPDRGSTGELFF. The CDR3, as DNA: TGTGCCAGCAGTCCCGACAGGGGATCCACCGGGGAGCTGTTTTTT.

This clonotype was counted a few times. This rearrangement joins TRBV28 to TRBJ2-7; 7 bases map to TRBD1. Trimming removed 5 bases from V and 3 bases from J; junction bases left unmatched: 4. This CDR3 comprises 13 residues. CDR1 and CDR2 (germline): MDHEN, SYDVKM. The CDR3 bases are TGTGCCAGCAGTGAGGGACAGAGCTACGAGCAGTACGTC. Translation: CASSEGQSYEQYV.

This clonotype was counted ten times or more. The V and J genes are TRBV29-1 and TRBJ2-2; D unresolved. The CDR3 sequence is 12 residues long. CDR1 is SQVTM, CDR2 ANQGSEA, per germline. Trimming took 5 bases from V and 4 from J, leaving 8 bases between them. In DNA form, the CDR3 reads TGCAGCGTTAAGTCCGTCACCGGGGAGCTGTTTTTT. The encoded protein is CSVKSVTGELFF.

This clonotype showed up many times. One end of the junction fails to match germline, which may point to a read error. CDR3 region: CASSSGPYESPLHF. CDR3 nucleotide sequence: TGCGCCAGCAGCTCTGGGCCATACGAATCACCCCTACACTTT. The chain couples TRBV5-1 to TRBJ1-6; D is unresolved. In germline, CDR1 is SGHRS, CDR2 YFSETQ. The CDR3 runs to 14 residues.